This TCR beta chain emerged from a study of T cell repertoires in ileal Crohn's disease. Study background: Every patient was operated on for stricturing (about 60%) or penetrating (about 40%) complications.

As for this clone: Its specificity is unknown.

Five hundred nanograms of biopsy DNA per sample underwent TCRB immunosequencing. The data were produced by immunoSEQ multiplex PCR, yet TCRdb's version contains in-frame clones alone and is incomplete. The table records more than 12,000 clones, 60% to 85% of them present only once. Trimming cost V 1 base and J 0 bases; bases outside gene matches: 12. From germline, CDR1 is SGHRS and CDR2 YFSETQ. The CDR3 extends over 19 amino acids. Findings and caveats of the study: Active smokers at surgery had more clonal expansions than non-smokers.

This sequence was found in an adult with Crohn's disease. Sequencing used ileal tissue. The chain couples TRBV5-1 to TRBJ2-2, with 7 bases lining up with TRBD2. The CDR3 sequence: CASSLHPGGSATNTGELFF. The CDR3 DNA reads TGCGCCAGCAGCTTGCACCCGGGGGGTAGCGCGACGAACACCGGGGAGCTGTTTTTT.